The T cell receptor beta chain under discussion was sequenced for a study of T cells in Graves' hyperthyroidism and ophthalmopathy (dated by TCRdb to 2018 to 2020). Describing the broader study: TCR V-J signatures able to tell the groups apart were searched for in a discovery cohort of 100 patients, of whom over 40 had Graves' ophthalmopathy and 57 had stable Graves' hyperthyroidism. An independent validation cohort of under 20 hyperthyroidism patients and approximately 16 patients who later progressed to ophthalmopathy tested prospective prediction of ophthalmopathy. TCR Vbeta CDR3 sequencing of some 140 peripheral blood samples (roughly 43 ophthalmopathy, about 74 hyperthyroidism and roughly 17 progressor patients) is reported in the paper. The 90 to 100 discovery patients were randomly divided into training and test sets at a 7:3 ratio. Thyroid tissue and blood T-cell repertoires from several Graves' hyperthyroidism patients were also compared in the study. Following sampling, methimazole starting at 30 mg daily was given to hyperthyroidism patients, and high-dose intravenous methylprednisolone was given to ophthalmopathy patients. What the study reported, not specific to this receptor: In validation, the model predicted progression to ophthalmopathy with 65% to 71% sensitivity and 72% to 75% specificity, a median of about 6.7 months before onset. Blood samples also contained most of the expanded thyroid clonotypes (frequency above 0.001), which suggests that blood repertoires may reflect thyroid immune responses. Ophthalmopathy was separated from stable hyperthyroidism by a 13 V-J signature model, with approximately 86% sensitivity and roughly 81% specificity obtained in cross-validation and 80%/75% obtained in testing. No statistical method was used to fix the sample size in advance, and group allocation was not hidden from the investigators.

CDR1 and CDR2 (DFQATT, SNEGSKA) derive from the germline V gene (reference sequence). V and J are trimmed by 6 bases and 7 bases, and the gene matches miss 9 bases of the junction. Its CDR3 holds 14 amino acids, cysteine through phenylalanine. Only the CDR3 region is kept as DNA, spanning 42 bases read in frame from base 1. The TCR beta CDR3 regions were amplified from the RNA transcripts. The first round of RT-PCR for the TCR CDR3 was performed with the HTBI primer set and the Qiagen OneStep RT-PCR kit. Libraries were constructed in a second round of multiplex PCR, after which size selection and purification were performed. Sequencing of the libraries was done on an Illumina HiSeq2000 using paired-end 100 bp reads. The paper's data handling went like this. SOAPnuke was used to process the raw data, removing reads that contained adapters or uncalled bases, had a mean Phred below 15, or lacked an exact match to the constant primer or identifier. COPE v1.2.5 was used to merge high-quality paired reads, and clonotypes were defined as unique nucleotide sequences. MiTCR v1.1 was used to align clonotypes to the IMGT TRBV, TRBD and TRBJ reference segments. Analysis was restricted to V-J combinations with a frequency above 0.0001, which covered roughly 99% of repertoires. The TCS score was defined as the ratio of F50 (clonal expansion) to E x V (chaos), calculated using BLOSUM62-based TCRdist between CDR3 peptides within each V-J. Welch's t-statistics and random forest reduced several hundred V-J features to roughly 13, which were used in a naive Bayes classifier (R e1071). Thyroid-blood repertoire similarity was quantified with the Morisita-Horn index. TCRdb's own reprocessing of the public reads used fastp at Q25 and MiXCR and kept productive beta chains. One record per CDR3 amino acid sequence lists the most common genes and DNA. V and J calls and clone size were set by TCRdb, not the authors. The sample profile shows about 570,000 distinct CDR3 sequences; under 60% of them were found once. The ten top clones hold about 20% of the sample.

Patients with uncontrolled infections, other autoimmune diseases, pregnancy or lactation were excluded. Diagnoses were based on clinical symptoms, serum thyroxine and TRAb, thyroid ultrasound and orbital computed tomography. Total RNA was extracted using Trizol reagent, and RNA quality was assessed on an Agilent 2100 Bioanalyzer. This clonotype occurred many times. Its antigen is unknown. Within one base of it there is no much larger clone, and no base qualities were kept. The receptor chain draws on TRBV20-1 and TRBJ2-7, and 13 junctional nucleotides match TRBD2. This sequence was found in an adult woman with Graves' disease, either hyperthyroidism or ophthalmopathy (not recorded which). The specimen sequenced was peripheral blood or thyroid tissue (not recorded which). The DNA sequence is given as TGCAGTGCCACTAGCGGGAGGGGTCCGGGAGAGCAGTACTTC. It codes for CSATSGRGPGEQYF.